Below are 12 T cell receptor beta chains sequenced from a single sample in a study of T cells expressing NK-cell markers. TCRdb re-analyzed the 5' RACE reads; it lists each CDR3 protein once, without DNA. With some 150,000 distinct CDR3 sequences in the sample, the ten largest clones hold 12%. Sequencing input: blood T cells: a sorted CD56 or NKG2C T cell subset, CD4+ or CD8+ T cells, or bulk PBMC T cells (not recorded which). Every receptor here comes from a young man in good health.

This chain joins TRBV7-6 and TRBJ1-1. Germline lookup yields CDR1 SGHVS and CDR2 FNYEAQ. The length of the CDR3 is 12 residues. The CDR3 spells CASSLVKTEAFF.

V and J are TRBV7-9 and TRBJ2-7; TCRdb's D gene call, TRBD2, goes unchecked for lack of DNA. Germline CDR1 is SEHNR and CDR2 is FQNEAQ (reference sequence). The CDR3 spans 13 residues. The CDR3 sequence is CASSSSGGYEQYF. Full variable domain (missing parts from reference TRBV7-9 and TRBJ2-7): DTGVSQNPRHKITKRGQNVTFRCDPISEHNRLYWYRQTLGQGPEFLTYFQNEAQLEKSRLLSDRFSAERPKGSFSTLEIQRTEQGDSAMYLCASSSSGGYEQYFGPGTRLTVT.

The chain joins TRBV9 to TRBJ2-3; with no DNA, the TCRdb D assignment of TRBD1 cannot be verified. CDR3 length equals 16 residues. Germline V lookup: CDR1 SGDLS, CDR2 YYNGEE. The CDR3 here is CASSVGGQGGTDTQYF. Combining the CDR3 with reference TRBV9 and TRBJ2-3 gives the whole variable domain DSGVTQTPKHLITATGQRVTLRCSPRSGDLSVYWYQQSLDQGLQFLIQYYNGEERAKGNILERFSAQQFPDLHSELNLSSLELGDSALYFCASSVGGQGGTDTQYFGPGTRLTVL.

The V gene is TRBV7-9, the J gene TRBJ2-5. Germline CDR1 SEHNR, CDR2 FQNEAQ (reference sequence). The CDR3 runs 14 residues. The CDR3 is CASSPLSGQETQYF.

V usage is TRBV29-1 and J usage is TRBJ2-2; no DNA is available, so the TRBD2 call from TCRdb remains unchecked. This CDR3 region has 12 residues. Germline V gene data show CDR1 as SQVTM and CDR2 as ANQGSEA. CDR3 protein: CSVEGLSGELFF.

The genes are TRBV12-3 or TRBV12-4 and TRBJ2-1; checking the TCRdb D call of TRBD1 is not possible without DNA. CDR3 length: 13 residues. The CDR3 protein is CASSLQRGNEQFF.

This chain uses TRBV27 with TRBJ2-3; TCRdb proposes TRBD1, but this gene call is untestable without DNA. The V gene's germline CDR1 is MNHEY and CDR2 SMNVEV (reference sequence). This CDR3 has 11 amino acids. The chain's CDR3 is CASSFRGTQYF.

CDR3: CASTSDLNEQFF. This chain links TRBV6-6 with TRBJ2-1; lacking DNA, the TRBD2 call made by TCRdb goes unchecked. Germline V gene data show CDR1 as MNHNY and CDR2 as SVGAGI (reference sequence). This CDR3 spans 12 amino acids.

The chain joins TRBV6-2 or TRBV6-3 to TRBJ2-2; TCRdb proposes TRBD2, but this gene call is untestable without DNA. CDR1 is MNHEY and CDR2 is SVGEGT in the germline V gene. CDR3 length equals 18 residues. The CDR3 sequence is CASIGDRTSGRGTGELFF.

The V gene is TRBV7-8, the J gene TRBJ2-7; TCRdb gives TRBD1 as the D gene, but with no DNA this cannot be confirmed. Germline CDR1 reads SGHVS; CDR2 reads FQNEAQ. CDR3 length: 12 amino acids. The CDR3 sequence is CASSNRGGEQYF.

The V gene is TRBV3-1, the J gene TRBJ2-1; TCRdb's D call, TRBD2, is unchecked because there is no DNA. The CDR3 runs to 15 residues. Germline CDR1 LGHDT, CDR2 YNNKEL (reference sequence). CDR3 in amino acids: CASSQDGTLRNEQFF.

The chain has TRBV2 and TRBJ2-3; there is no DNA to check the TCRdb D call of TRBD2. Germline values: CDR1 SNHLY, CDR2 FYNNEI. This CDR3 has 15 amino acids. CDR3 sequence reads: CASRPIAGGIDTQYF.